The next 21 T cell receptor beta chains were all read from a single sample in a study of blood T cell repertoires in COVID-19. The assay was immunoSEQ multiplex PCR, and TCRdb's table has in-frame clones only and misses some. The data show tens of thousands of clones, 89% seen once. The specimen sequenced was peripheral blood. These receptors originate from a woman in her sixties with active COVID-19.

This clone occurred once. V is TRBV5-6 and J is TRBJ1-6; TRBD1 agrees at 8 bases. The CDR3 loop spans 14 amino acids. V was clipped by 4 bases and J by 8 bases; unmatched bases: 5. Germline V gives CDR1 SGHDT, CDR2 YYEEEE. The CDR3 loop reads CASSNVQGDSPLHF. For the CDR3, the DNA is TGTGCCAGCAGCAACGTACAGGGGGATTCACCCCTCCACTTT.

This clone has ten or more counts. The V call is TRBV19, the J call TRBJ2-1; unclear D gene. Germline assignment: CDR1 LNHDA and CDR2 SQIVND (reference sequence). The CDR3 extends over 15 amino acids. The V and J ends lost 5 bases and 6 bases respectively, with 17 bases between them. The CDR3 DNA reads TGTGCCAGTAGTTCTGACCCGCGGTCAATCAATGAGCAGTTCTTC. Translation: CASSSDPRSINEQFF. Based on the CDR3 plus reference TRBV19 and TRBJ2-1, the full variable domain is DGGITQSPKYLFRKEGQNVTLSCEQNLNHDAMYWYRQDPGQGLRLIYYSQIVNDFQKGDIAEGYSVSREKKESFPLTVTSAQKNPTAFYLCASSSDPRSINEQFFGPGTRLTVL.

The CDR3 sequence is CASSVRGNSPLHF. In DNA form, the CDR3 reads TGTGCCAGTAGTGTTAGAGGTAATTCACCCCTCCACTTT. J is TRBJ1-6 and V is TRBV19; D gene unclear. The length of the CDR3 is 13 residues. V gave up 5 bases and J gave up 6 bases, with 8 bases separating them. Germline CDR1 LNHDA, CDR2 SQIVND (reference sequence).

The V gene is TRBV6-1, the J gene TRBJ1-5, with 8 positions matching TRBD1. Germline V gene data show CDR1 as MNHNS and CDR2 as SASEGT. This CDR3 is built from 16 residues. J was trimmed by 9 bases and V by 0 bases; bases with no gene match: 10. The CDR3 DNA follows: TGTGCCAGCAGTGAAGCGTACAGGGGGGGCCCTTCGCCCCAGCATTTT. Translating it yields CASSEAYRGGPSPQHF.

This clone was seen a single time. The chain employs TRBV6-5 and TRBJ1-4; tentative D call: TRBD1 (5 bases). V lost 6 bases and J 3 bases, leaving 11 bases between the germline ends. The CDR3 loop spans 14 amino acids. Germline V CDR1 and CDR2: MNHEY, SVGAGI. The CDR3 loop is CASSQGFSNEKLFF. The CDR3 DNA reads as TGTGCCAGCAGCCAGGGATTTTCTAATGAAAAACTGTTTTTT.

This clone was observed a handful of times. The CDR3 coding sequence is TGTGCCAGCAGCTTCGGCGTGGGAGTGGAAGCTTTCTTT. This gives the protein CASSFGVGVEAFF. The chain recombines TRBV11-3 with TRBJ1-1; D gene ambiguous. Per germline, CDR1 SGHNT and CDR2 YENEEA. Trimming took off 3 bases at V and 8 bases at J, with 13 bases between the two ends. The CDR3 is 13 amino acids. Drawing the rest from reference TRBV11-3 and TRBJ1-1, the complete variable domain is EAGVVQSPRYKIIEKKQPVAFWCNPISGHNTLYWYLQNLGQGPELLIRYENEEAVDDSQLPKDRFSAERLKGVDSTLKIQPAELGDSAVYLCASSFGVGVEAFFGQGTRLTVV.

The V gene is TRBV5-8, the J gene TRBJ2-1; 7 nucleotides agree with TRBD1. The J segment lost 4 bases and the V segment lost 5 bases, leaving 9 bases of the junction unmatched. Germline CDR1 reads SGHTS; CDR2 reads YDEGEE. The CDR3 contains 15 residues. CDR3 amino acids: CASRRTGTAYNEQFF. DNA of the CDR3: TGTGCCAGCAGACGGACCGGGACAGCATACAATGAGCAGTTCTTC.

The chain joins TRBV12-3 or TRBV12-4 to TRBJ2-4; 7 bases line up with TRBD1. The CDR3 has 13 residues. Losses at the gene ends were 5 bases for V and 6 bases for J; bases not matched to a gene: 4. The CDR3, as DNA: TGTGCCAGCAGTCCGTACAGGGGAAACATTCAGTACTTC. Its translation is CASSPYRGNIQYF.

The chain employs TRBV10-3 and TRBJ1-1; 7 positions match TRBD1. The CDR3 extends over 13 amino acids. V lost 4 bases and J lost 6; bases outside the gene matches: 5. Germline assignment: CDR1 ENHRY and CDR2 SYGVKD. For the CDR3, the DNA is TGTGCCATCAGTGGACAGGGTCAAGCTGAAGCTTTCTTT. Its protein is CAISGQGQAEAFF.

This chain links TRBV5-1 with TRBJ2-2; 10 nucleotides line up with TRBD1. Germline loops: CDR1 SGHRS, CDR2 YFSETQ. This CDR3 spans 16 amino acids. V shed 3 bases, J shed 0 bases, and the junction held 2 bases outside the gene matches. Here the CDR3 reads CASSWTGGPNTGELFF. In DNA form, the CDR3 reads TGCGCCAGCAGCTGGACAGGGGGTCCGAACACCGGGGAGCTGTTTTTT.

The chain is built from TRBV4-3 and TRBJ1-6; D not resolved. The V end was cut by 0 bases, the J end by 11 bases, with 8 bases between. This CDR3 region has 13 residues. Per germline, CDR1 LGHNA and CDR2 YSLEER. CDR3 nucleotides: TGCGCCAGCAGCCAAGAGGTGTCTACACCCCTCCACTTT. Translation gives CASSQEVSTPLHF.

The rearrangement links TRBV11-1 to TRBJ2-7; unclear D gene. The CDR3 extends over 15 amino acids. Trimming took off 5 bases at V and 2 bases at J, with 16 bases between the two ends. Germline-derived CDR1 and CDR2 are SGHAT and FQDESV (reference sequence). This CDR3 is CASSLKMGRTYEQYF. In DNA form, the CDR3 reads TGTGCCAGCAGCCTCAAGATGGGCAGGACCTACGAGCAGTACTTC. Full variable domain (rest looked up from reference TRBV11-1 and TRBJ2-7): EAEVAQSPRYKITEKSQAVAFWCDPISGHATLYWYRQILGQGPELLVQFQDESVVDDSQLPKDRFSAERLKGVDSTLKIQPAELGDSAMYLCASSLKMGRTYEQYFGPGTRLTVT.

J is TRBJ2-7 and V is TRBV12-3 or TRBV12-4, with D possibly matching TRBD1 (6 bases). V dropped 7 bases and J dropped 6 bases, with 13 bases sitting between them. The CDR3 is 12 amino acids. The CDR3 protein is CASTKTGTEQYF. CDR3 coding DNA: TGTGCCAGCACCAAAACAGGGACCGAGCAGTACTTC.

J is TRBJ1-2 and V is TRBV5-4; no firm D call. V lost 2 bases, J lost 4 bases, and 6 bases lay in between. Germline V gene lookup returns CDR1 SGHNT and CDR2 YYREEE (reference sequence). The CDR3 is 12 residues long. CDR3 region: CASSFSVYGYTF. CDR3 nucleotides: TGTGCCAGCAGCTTTTCTGTCTATGGCTACACCTTC.

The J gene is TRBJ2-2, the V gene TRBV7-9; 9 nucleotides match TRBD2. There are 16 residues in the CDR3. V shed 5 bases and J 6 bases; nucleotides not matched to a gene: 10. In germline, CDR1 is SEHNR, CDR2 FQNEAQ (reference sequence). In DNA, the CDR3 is TGTGCCAGCAGCAAGAGGGGACTAGCTTTTTCCGGGGAGCTGTTTTTT. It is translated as CASSKRGLAFSGELFF.

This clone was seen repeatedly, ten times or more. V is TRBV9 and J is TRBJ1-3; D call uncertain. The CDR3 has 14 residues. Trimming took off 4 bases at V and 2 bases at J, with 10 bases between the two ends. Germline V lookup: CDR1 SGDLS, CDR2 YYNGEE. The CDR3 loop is CASSPTDAGNTIYF. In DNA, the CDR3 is TGTGCCAGCAGCCCAACAGACGCTGGAAACACCATATATTTT.

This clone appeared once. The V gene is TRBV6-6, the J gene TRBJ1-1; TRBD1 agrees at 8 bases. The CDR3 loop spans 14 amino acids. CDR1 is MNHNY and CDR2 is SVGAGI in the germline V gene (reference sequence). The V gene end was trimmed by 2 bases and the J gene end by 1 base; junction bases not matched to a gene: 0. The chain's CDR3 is CASSYGTGNTEAFF. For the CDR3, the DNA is TGTGCCAGCAGTTACGGGACAGGGAACACTGAAGCTTTCTTT.

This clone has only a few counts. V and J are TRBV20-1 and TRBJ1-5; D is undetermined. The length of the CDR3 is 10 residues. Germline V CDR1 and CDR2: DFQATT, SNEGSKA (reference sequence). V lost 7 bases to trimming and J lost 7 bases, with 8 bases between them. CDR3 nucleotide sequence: TGCAGTGTCCCGGGGCAGCCCCAGCATTTT. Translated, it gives CSVPGQPQHF.

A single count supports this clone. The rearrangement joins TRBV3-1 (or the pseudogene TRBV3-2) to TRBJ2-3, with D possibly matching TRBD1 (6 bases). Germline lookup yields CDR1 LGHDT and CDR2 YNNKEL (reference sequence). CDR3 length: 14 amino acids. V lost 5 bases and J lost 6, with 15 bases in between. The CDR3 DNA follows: TGTGCCAGCAGCTCCAGGGGAGTCTGGGATACGCAGTATTTT. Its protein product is CASSSRGVWDTQYF.

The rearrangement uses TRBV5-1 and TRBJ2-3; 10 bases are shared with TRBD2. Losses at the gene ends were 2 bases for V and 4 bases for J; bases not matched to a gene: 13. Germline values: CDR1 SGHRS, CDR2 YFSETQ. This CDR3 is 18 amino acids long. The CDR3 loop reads CASSFHYPAGGPPDTQYF. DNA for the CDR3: TGCGCCAGCAGCTTCCATTATCCAGCGGGGGGGCCTCCAGATACGCAGTATTTT.

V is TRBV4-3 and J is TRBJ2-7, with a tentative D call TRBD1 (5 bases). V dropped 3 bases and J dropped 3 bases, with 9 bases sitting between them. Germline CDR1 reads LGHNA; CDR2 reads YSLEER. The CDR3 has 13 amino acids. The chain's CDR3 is CASSHRVRYEQYF. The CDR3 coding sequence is TGCGCCAGCAGCCACAGGGTACGCTACGAGCAGTACTTC.